Below, 31 T cell receptor beta chains from the same sample are listed, as sequenced in a study of glioma-infiltrating T cells after dendritic cell vaccination. Only in-frame clones appear in the TCRdb table, and some are missing; sequencing was by immunoSEQ multiplex PCR. The sample lists under 35,000 clones, approximately 91% occurring once. This specimen consisted of blood, obtained before dendritic cell vaccination. The receptor set was obtained from a human donor with glioblastoma.

CDR3: CASSPSGQRNEQFF. CDR3 in DNA: TGTGCCAGTAGTCCCTCGGGACAGCGGAATGAGCAGTTCTTC. The rearrangement uses TRBV19 and TRBJ2-1; 7 bases are a match to TRBD1. The trim removed 5 bases at V and 7 bases at J, leaving 8 bases unmatched. This CDR3 is built from 14 residues. The germline V gene has CDR1 LNHDA and CDR2 SQIVND (reference sequence). Complete variable domain (other parts from reference TRBV19 and TRBJ2-1): DGGITQSPKYLFRKEGQNVTLSCEQNLNHDAMYWYRQDPGQGLRLIYYSQIVNDFQKGDIAEGYSVSREKKESFPLTVTSAQKNPTAFYLCASSPSGQRNEQFFGPGTRLTVL.

This chain joins TRBV12-5 and TRBJ2-6, with a tentative D call TRBD2 (6 bases). The V gene's germline CDR1 is LGHNT and CDR2 FRNRAP. Trimming pared 9 bases from V and 1 base from J, leaving 7 bases between. This CDR3 has 13 residues. The DNA of the CDR3 is TGTGCTAGCGGGAGATCTGGGGCCAACGTCCTGACTTTC. Translated: CASGRSGANVLTF.

The chain is built from TRBV7-9 and TRBJ2-3, with 9 bases fitting TRBD2. Germline CDR1 is SEHNR and CDR2 is FQNEAQ (reference sequence). The CDR3 totals 16 residues. With V trimmed by 4 bases and J by 1 base, 6 bases remained unmatched. Written as DNA, the CDR3 is TGTGCCAGCAGCTCCTTACAGCGGGGGGGCACAGATACGCAGTATTTT. This codes for CASSSLQRGGTDTQYF.

The chain recombines TRBV30 with TRBJ1-2; TRBD1 matches 9 bases. V shed 4 bases and J 4 bases; nucleotides not matched to a gene: 16. The germline CDR1 and CDR2 sequences are GTSNPN and SVGIG (reference sequence). CDR3 size: 17 residues. This CDR3 reads CAWNLRATGQGFYGYTF. The CDR3 region has the DNA TGTGCCTGGAATCTAAGGGCCACGGGACAGGGTTTCTATGGCTACACCTTC.

The V gene is TRBV5-6, the J gene TRBJ2-5; D may be TRBD2 (6 bases). With 3 bases removed from V and 0 bases from J, the gap between germline ends came to 9 bases. Germline values: CDR1 SGHDT, CDR2 YYEEEE. This CDR3 spans 14 amino acids. This chain's CDR3 is CASSWGLNQETQYF. DNA for the CDR3: TGTGCCAGCAGCTGGGGACTGAACCAAGAGACCCAGTACTTC.

The chain employs TRBV5-1 and TRBJ2-1; TRBD1 matches at 11 bases. V shed 7 bases and J 3 bases; nucleotides not matched to a gene: 6. Germline assignment: CDR1 SGHRS and CDR2 YFSETQ. CDR3 length: 15 residues. DNA of the CDR3: TGCGCCAGCGGGGGTGGGACAGGGGGCTACAATGAGCAGTTCTTC. Residues: CASGGGTGGYNEQFF.

This chain connects TRBV6-6 to TRBJ2-1; 8 bases fit TRBD1. Trimming took 10 bases from V and 6 from J; bases not matched to a gene: 14. Germline lookup yields CDR1 MNHNY and CDR2 SVGAGI (reference sequence). The CDR3 consists of 15 residues. CDR3 sequence reads: CAIEGMDRVSNEQFF. The CDR3 DNA sequence: TGTGCCATCGAAGGGATGGACAGGGTGAGCAATGAGCAGTTCTTC.

This chain connects TRBV5-1 to TRBJ2-3; D call uncertain. The CDR3 extends over 13 amino acids. V was shortened by 1 base and J by 4 bases, with 7 bases between the two germline ends. CDR1 and CDR2 (germline): SGHRS, YFSETQ. CDR3 sequence (DNA): TGCGCCAGCAGCTTGCTCCCTTCAGATACGCAGTATTTT. This gives the protein CASSLLPSDTQYF.

The chain employs TRBV7-8 and TRBJ1-5; 8 bases fit TRBD1. The V and J ends lost 1 base and 8 bases, in that order; junction bases with no gene match: 4. The length of the CDR3 is 14 residues. Germline V gene data show CDR1 as SGHVS and CDR2 as FQNEAQ. CDR3 nucleotides: TGTGCCAGCAGCTTAGGGACAGGGTTAGAGCCCCAGCATTTT. This gives the protein CASSLGTGLEPQHF.

Regarding this clone: A read error may produce the germline difference seen at one junction end. The sample has other DNA sequences that encode this CDR3 too. In nucleotides, the CDR3 is TGTGCCAGCAGTGAGGGGGGGTATAATTCCCCCCTCCACTTT. It encodes CASSEGGYNSPLHF. The rearrangement uses TRBV6-1 and TRBJ1-6, with D possibly TRBD1 on 5 matching bases. The length of the CDR3 is 14 residues. In germline, CDR1 is MNHNS, CDR2 SASEGT.

This clone was picked up one time. The V gene is TRBV28, the J gene TRBJ1-6; 9 bases map to TRBD1. Germline V lookup: CDR1 MDHEN, CDR2 SYDVKM. Losses at the gene ends were 5 bases for V and 10 bases for J; bases not matched to a gene: 12. The CDR3 consists of 16 residues. The CDR3 reads CASSPGRDRVLSPLHF. The DNA of the CDR3 is TGTGCCAGCAGTCCCGGTCGGGACAGGGTATTATCACCCCTCCACTTT.

V is TRBV18 and J is TRBJ2-2, with a possible D match to TRBD2 (5 bases). CDR1 and CDR2 from the germline V gene are KGHSH and LQKENI. The V and J ends lost 6 bases and 4 bases respectively, with 12 bases between them. The CDR3 has 14 residues. CDR3 in DNA: TGTGCCAGCTCCCCCGGGGTGAGCACCGGGGAGCTGTTTTTT. It is translated as CASSPGVSTGELFF.

The V call is TRBV6-5, the J call TRBJ1-2; 9 bases line up with TRBD1. Losses at the gene ends were 10 bases for V and 3 bases for J; bases not matched to a gene: 9. The CDR3 contains 14 residues. Germline-derived CDR1 and CDR2 are MNHEY and SVGAGI. The CDR3 spells CATTQGAGYYGYTF. The CDR3, as DNA: TGTGCCACCACACAGGGGGCAGGGTACTATGGCTACACCTTC.

The rearrangement joins TRBV7-2 to TRBJ1-4, with a tentative D call TRBD1 (6 bases). CDR1 is SGHTA and CDR2 is FQGNSA in the germline V gene. The V and J ends lost 3 bases and 10 bases respectively, with 18 bases between them. This CDR3 region has 15 residues. The CDR3 region has the DNA TGTGCCAGCAGCTTCAACGTGGGGGCCGGTAGAAAACTGTTTTTT. This encodes CASSFNVGAGRKLFF. Filled out from reference TRBV7-2 and TRBJ1-4, the complete variable domain reads GAGVSQSPSNKVTEKGKDVELRCDPISGHTALYWYRQSLGQGLEFLIYFQGNSAPDKSGLPSDRFSAERTGGSVSTLTIQRTQQEDSAVYLCASSFNVGAGRKLFFGSGTQLSVL.

This sequence joins TRBV5-4 and TRBJ2-7; TRBD2 matches 10 bases. The J call may be in error: the DNA end matches TRBJ2-5 better. CDR3 size: 16 residues. Germline V lookup: CDR1 SGHNT, CDR2 YYREEE (reference sequence). DNA for the CDR3: TGTGCCAGCAGCTTGCGCCTCGGGACTAGCGAAGAGACCCAGTACTTC. Its translation: CASSLRLGTSEETQYF.

The J gene is TRBJ2-1, the V gene TRBV19; 7 bases are a match to TRBD1. The V gene's germline CDR1 is LNHDA and CDR2 SQIVND (reference sequence). The CDR3 is 14 residues long. The V and J ends lost 6 bases and 3 bases, in that order; junction bases with no gene match: 5. The DNA for the CDR3 is TGTGCCAGTAGGGGACAGAGGTACTACAATGAGCAGTTCTTC. This codes for CASRGQRYYNEQFF.

The chain is built from TRBV4-2 and TRBJ2-3; TRBD2 matches at 8 bases. This CDR3 has 17 residues. Germline V lookup: CDR1 LGHNA, CDR2 YNFKEQ. V gave up 2 bases and J gave up 0 bases; unmatched junction bases: 7. The CDR3 protein is CASSQPNGGASTDTQYF. The CDR3, as DNA: TGTGCCAGCAGCCAACCAAACGGGGGGGCTAGCACAGATACGCAGTATTTT.

The V call is TRBV6-6, the J call TRBJ2-7, with D possibly being TRBD2 (5 bases). Germline CDR1 is MNHNY and CDR2 is SVGAGI (reference sequence). The CDR3 is 12 residues long. The V end lost 6 bases, the J end lost 5 bases, and 11 bases lay between the germline ends. For the CDR3, the DNA is TGTGCCAGCAGCCCCGGGGTCCACGAGCAGTACTTC. Protein product: CASSPGVHEQYF.

V usage is TRBV18 and J usage is TRBJ1-1; 10 nucleotides match TRBD1. The CDR3 runs 19 residues. Trimming took 1 base from V and 1 from J; bases not matched to a gene: 12. The V gene's germline CDR1 is KGHSH and CDR2 LQKENI. The CDR3 protein is CASSPRGSDRTGGNTEAFF. The CDR3 DNA follows: TGTGCCAGCTCACCACGGGGTTCGGACCGGACAGGGGGGAACACTGAAGCTTTCTTT. Based on the CDR3 plus reference TRBV18 and TRBJ1-1, the full variable domain is NAGVMQNPRHLVRRRGQEARLRCSPMKGHSHVYWYRQLPEEGLKFMVYLQKENIIDESGMPKERFSAEFPKEGPSILRIQQVVRGDSAAYFCASSPRGSDRTGGNTEAFFGQGTRLTVV.

The rearrangement joins TRBV7-8 to TRBJ2-7, with 7 bases matching TRBD1. There are 12 residues in the CDR3. Germline CDR1 SGHVS, CDR2 FQNEAQ. With 5 bases clipped from V and 3 bases from J, the junction kept 1 base outside the gene matches. CDR3 sequence: CASSRTGYEQYF. CDR3 bases: TGTGCCAGCAGCCGGACAGGCTACGAGCAGTACTTC.

V and J are TRBV5-6 and TRBJ2-2, with 9 nucleotides matching TRBD2. Germline values: CDR1 SGHDT, CDR2 YYEEEE. The CDR3 is 15 amino acids. J gave up 1 base and V 10 bases, and 8 bases lay outside the gene matches. The CDR3 region has the DNA TGTGCCGCGAGTGGAGCGGGGGGGAACACCGGGGAGCTGTTTTTT. Its protein is CAASGAGGNTGELFF.

The rearrangement uses TRBV6-1 and TRBJ2-7; D gene unclear. The CDR3 covers 12 residues. From germline, CDR1 is MNHNS and CDR2 SASEGT. V lost 6 bases and J lost 7, with 13 bases in between. This chain's CDR3 is CASSEAFGEQYF. In DNA, the CDR3 is TGTGCCAGCAGCGAGGCCTTTGGGGAGCAGTACTTC.

V is TRBV7-2 and J is TRBJ2-5; TRBD2 matches 7 bases. The J call is doubtful: the DNA matches TRBJ2-7 better. The germline V gene encodes CDR1 SGHTA and CDR2 FQGNSA. The CDR3 length is 14 residues. The CDR3: CASSLGRELYEQYF. CDR3 sequence (DNA): TGTGCCAGCAGCCTGGGGCGGGAGCTCTACGAGCAGTACTTC.

The chain uses TRBV27 and TRBJ2-1; 12 nucleotides agree with TRBD1. The CDR3 loop spans 15 amino acids. The ends lost 6 bases at V and 8 bases at J; junction bases unmatched: 8. CDR1 is MNHEY, CDR2 SMNVEV, per germline (reference sequence). Here the CDR3 reads CASRHRDRGLDEQFF. CDR3 DNA: TGTGCCAGCAGGCATCGGGACAGGGGGCTCGATGAGCAGTTCTTC.

The chain has TRBV5-4 and TRBJ2-3, with a tentative D call TRBD1 (6 bases). The CDR3 consists of 16 residues. The germline V gene has CDR1 SGHNT and CDR2 YYREEE (reference sequence). Trimming stripped 0 bases from V and 3 bases from J, with 14 bases between. CDR3 in amino acids: CASSLAQGRATDTQYF. The CDR3 region has the DNA TGTGCCAGCAGCTTGGCCCAGGGGAGAGCAACAGATACGCAGTATTTT. Based on the CDR3 plus reference TRBV5-4 and TRBJ2-3, the full variable domain is ETGVTQSPTHLIKTRGQQVTLRCSSQSGHNTVSWYQQALGQGPQFIFQYYREEENGRGNFPPRFSGLQFPNYSSELNVNALELDDSALYLCASSLAQGRATDTQYFGPGTRLTVL.

Points on this clone: Compared with germline, one end of the junction differs, possibly owing to a read error. This chain joins TRBV12-5 and TRBJ2-1, with a possible D match to TRBD1 (5 bases). The CDR3 is 16 residues long. CDR1 is LGHNT and CDR2 is FRNRAP in the germline V gene. CDR3 nucleotide sequence: TGTGCTGGTGGTTTTGGCCGACAGAGCTCCTACAATGAGCAGTTCTTC. Protein: CAGGFGRQSSYNEQFF.

The gene calls are TRBV7-6 and TRBJ2-3; 11 bases align to TRBD2. CDR3 length: 17 residues. V lost 1 base, J lost 5 bases, and 8 bases stayed unmatched. Germline V gene data show CDR1 as SGHVS and CDR2 as FNYEAQ. CDR3 bases: TGTGCCAGCAGCTTAGGCCTACTAGCGGGGGAAGTAGATACGCAGTATTTT. Its translation is CASSLGLLAGEVDTQYF.

The chain couples TRBV18 to TRBJ1-1; D is undetermined. CDR3 size: 13 residues. Germline lookup yields CDR1 KGHSH and CDR2 LQKENI. V lost 6 bases to trimming and J lost 6 bases, with 14 bases between them. This CDR3 reads CASSLDINAEAFF. The CDR3 DNA reads as TGTGCCAGCTCTCTAGATATCAACGCTGAAGCTTTCTTT.

This clone was counted a single time. The chain is built from TRBV4-1 and TRBJ1-5; 8 positions match TRBD1. The CDR3 runs to 16 residues. Germline trimming cut 5 bases from V and 4 bases from J; bases unmatched to any gene: 10. Germline V gives CDR1 MGHRA, CDR2 YSYEKL. The CDR3 here is CASSYEHRQGNQPQHF. The CDR3 region has the DNA TGCGCCAGCAGCTATGAGCATAGACAGGGGAATCAGCCCCAGCATTTT.

The V and J genes are TRBV27 and TRBJ1-5; 7 nucleotides match TRBD1. Germline values: CDR1 MNHEY, CDR2 SMNVEV (reference sequence). With V trimmed by 2 bases and J by 5 bases, 3 bases remained unmatched. CDR3 length: 14 amino acids. The DNA for the CDR3 is TGTGCCAGCAGTTTAAGACAGGGATATCAGCCCCAGCATTTT. The encoded protein is CASSLRQGYQPQHF.

The sample holds a few counts of this clone. The chain recombines TRBV6-1 with TRBJ2-7, with 7 bases that match TRBD2. Germline V gene sequence: CDR1 MNHNS, CDR2 SASEGT. V trimming: 6 bases; J trimming: 2 bases; junction bases outside the gene matches: 10. The CDR3 spans 15 residues. The CDR3 sequence: CASRLGRSGAYEQYF. The CDR3 DNA follows: TGTGCCAGCAGGCTCGGGAGGAGTGGGGCCTACGAGCAGTACTTC.